The T cell receptor beta chain described here comes from a study of cytomegalovirus exposure and HLA in healthy donors (dated by TCRdb to the late 2010s). Concerning the study at large: According to an earlier analysis of a few hundred of the donors, about 179 million T cells yielded 117 million unique TCR beta sequences and more than 250 Gb of sequence data. Of the roughly 400 genotyped donors, about 84% fell in the genetic ancestry cluster associated with self-reported Caucasian donors. HLA typing covered class I and class II loci at four-digit resolution. The later analysis used no new phenotypic data to find candidate immune exposures, relying instead on TCR beta sequences and their occurrence across donors. Every repertoire in the discovery cohort had been generated on one and the same sequencing platform. A later analysis re-analyzed previously published TCR beta repertoires from 660 or so donors and added high-resolution HLA genotyping to study TCR occurrence patterns. The study combined high-throughput TCR immunosequencing, statistical association of individual TCRs with disease status, and machine learning to predict cytomegalovirus infection status. Around 320 gigabases of sequencing data and some 85 million unique TCR sequences were included in an early release covering about 620 HLA-typed donors. Because of strong linkage in the cohort, a handful of DR-DQ haplotypes were treated as single units for association and clustering. Along with the roughly 670-subject first cohort, a separate validation cohort of more than 90 different subjects was used. Typing coverage varied by locus: about 620-630 donors for A, B, C, DRB1 and DQB1; approximately 500 for DQA1; around 570 for DPA1; 400 to 480 for DPB1. The study used immunosequencing to profile the T cell repertoires of 666 subjects and linked those repertoires to cytomegalovirus serostatus. In a later genetic analysis, genome-wide SNP genotypes for about 60% of the 666 donors were used, and that subset was treated as a discovery cohort. On average, 235,054 unique TCR beta nucleotide sequences were sequenced per donor among 350 to 400 genotyped donors of the cohort, with 15% to 20% of those sequences being non-productive. Donor age, sex, ethnicity and CMV serostatus were compiled alongside the repertoire data. The study was designed to test whether signatures of past pathogen exposure could be identified by cataloging public T cell receptors. An earlier analysis of fewer than 750 of the donors used high-throughput TCR beta sequencing to judge whether each TCR beta V gene segment behaved as functional or pseudogenic.

The cohort comprised 666 healthy bone marrow donors. Cohort members were all nominally healthy when sampled, although unrecorded immune exposures were likely present. The donor tested CMV seropositive, placing the donor among the 250 to 350 seropositive members of the cohort. A peripheral blood sample was provided by each donor, and peripheral blood mononuclear cells were used for TCR beta sequencing. Genomic DNA extraction from the blood cell samples was performed with the Qiagen DNeasy Blood Extraction Kit. Germline trimming: 5 bases from V, 7 bases from J; junction bases outside gene matches: 11. The CDR3 spans 15 residues, from the cysteine through the phenylalanine. Only the CDR3 DNA stays, 45 bases, in frame from base 1. Sequences SGHVS (CDR1) and FQNEAQ (CDR2) are obtained from the germline V gene. Library generation was performed with the immunoSEQ multiplex PCR assay. A mixture of 60 forward primers for TCR Vbeta segments and 13 reverse primers for TCR Jbeta segments was used in the multiplex PCR. A multiplex PCR assay on genomic DNA amplified the CDR3 region of rearranged TCR beta genes. The Illumina HiSeq System was used to sequence the amplified TCR beta libraries as 87-base-pair reads. The paper's processing steps were these. A later analysis counted about 80 million unique TCR beta chains across the 600 to 850 repertoires, and 10 million to 12 million of these chains were shared by at least two donors. A nearest-neighbor algorithm error-corrected the raw reads and collapsed the reads into unique sequences, merging closely related sequences to remove PCR and sequencing errors. To assign V, D and J gene segments, CDR3 sequences were aligned to IMGT reference sequences. For a sequence to be retained, a match of at least six nucleotides was required to both a V gene segment and a J gene segment. Rearrangements were called productive when the CDR3 lacked stop codons and stayed in frame with V and J; all others were non-productive. CDR3 was defined by IMGT convention, running from the second conserved V-encoded cysteine to the conserved J-encoded phenylalanine. The earlier analysis of about 620 of the donors excluded sequences that lacked an unambiguous match to a single V gene segment. In an earlier analysis of some 590 of the donors, a V segment was called functional when productive rearrangements were above 56.7%, and segregating when the standard deviation between donors exceeded 5%. A statistical classification framework was built for diagnosing cytomegalovirus status from the catalog of TCR beta chain sequences. In a later analysis, V and J genes were assigned by comparing TCR nucleotide sequences against IMGT/GENE-DB human TR gene sequences. A later analysis assigned CDR3 sequences and most-parsimonious VDJ recombination scenarios with the TCRdist pipeline. In a later analysis, each TCR beta chain was defined by its CDR3 amino acid sequence together with its V-gene family, and reads lacking a unique V-gene family were excluded. To address suspected cross-contamination and a sequencing artifact, a later analysis removed several hundred highly shared, low-generation-probability nucleotide sequences. In a later analysis, a clonal expansion index was calculated for each public chain from normalized within-repertoire ranks of inferred template counts. In a later analysis, generation probabilities were computed using a VDJ recombination model fitted to out-of-frame rearrangements, and the results were checked against IGoR. In a later analysis, hypergeometric tests were used to score TCR-TCR, TCR-HLA and TCR-CMV co-occurrence, with a repertoire-size bias correction applied to TCR pairs. To estimate false discovery rates, a later analysis permuted the HLA or CMV assignments 20 times. A later analysis grouped co-occurring TCRs with DBSCAN, adding TCRdist sequence similarity when clustering within HLA-allele-positive subsets. Repertoires with fewer than 30,000 or more than 120,000 public chains, plus five repertoires with anomalous nucleotide sharing, were excluded from co-occurrence clustering. TCRdb stores this immuneACCESS table with in-frame sequences only. Part of the clones is absent; in the studies checked, under half of the shortfall reflects unresolved V genes, and no reason is known for the rest. V, J and clone size derive from that table, while D and trimming were established from the DNA sequence. The sample table contains fewer than 80,000 clones; only one count was recorded for under 85% of them. The top ten clones comprise around 10% of the sample.

As for this clone: Its antigen has not been determined. It has no much larger one-base neighbor in the sample; base qualities were not kept.

Findings and caveats that apply to the study as a whole: In an earlier analysis of approximately 590 of the donors, most TCR beta V segments were observed in productive rearrangements about 87% or about 30% of the time, broadly matching IMGT annotations. Roughly uniform sequencing depth across donors was assumed in presence/absence analyses, although this assumption may not hold. It was suggested by the authors that the approach could potentially be generalized to other disease states and immunological phenotypes. A further reported finding was that TCR beta sequences accurately predicted the HLA-A and HLA-B alleles for most subjects in the first cohort. Linkage disequilibrium might explain the correlated functional status among segregating V segments, but an unknown experimental factor could not be ruled out. Some IMGT-functional V segments, including TRBV6-2 and TRBV6-3, could not be distinguished by the 87-base-pair reads and were therefore excluded. In a later analysis, most CMV-associated TCR beta chains were found to appear HLA-restricted, with HLA associations seemingly driven largely by CMV exposure. Immune exposure information for the cohort was limited to CMV serostatus. The study gave a list of around 170 TCR beta chains associated with cytomegalovirus. In a later genetic analysis, fewer N-insertions in productive TCRs were reported among donors in an Asian-associated ancestry cluster than the approximately 670-donor mean. Most TCR sequences were seen in very few donors, while some public TCRs were found in many individuals. A cluster of highly shared sequence variants was judged likely to represent a technical artifact of the sequencing pipeline. In both the original and validation cohorts, the classifier was reported to diagnose cytomegalovirus status with high specificity and sensitivity. A later analysis found that TCR association rates varied across HLA loci, with DRB1 alleles showing the most associated TCRs and HLA-C alleles the fewest. A few of the identified cytomegalovirus-associated TCR beta chains were confirmed in vitro to be specific for cytomegalovirus antigens. When HLA alleles, especially DR and DQ, strongly co-occurred, TCR associations were difficult to assign to individual alleles. The earlier analysis of 587 of the donors excluded approximately 17 rarely observed V segments, including chromosome 9 orphons, because counts were too low. According to a later analysis, parvovirus B19, influenza, CMV and Epstein-Barr virus appeared linked to several top co-occurrence clusters. In this cohort, only TCR beta chains were sequenced, and detectable features were limited by the absence of alpha or paired-chain data. An association between a missense DCLRE1C variant and V-gene and J-gene trimming of TCR beta chains was found in a later genetic analysis and replicated in an independent cohort. Because HLA typing was unavailable for some donors at each locus, only the typed subset was used in association tests. Specific HLA alleles were associated with around 18,000 TCR beta sequences at a false discovery rate of 0.05 in a later analysis. Compared with equally common non-associated chains, HLA-associated TCR beta chains in a later analysis were more clonally expanded and had lower generation probabilities.

The TCR sequence derives from a woman aged 60 to 75 in good health and CMV-seropositive. This chain joins TRBV7-8 to TRBJ2-7, and TRBD2 matches 10 of the central bases. Source material: PBMCs. CDR3 protein: CASSTVAGGAREQYF. The bases are TGTGCCAGCAGCACCGTAGCGGGAGGAGCTAGGGAGCAGTACTTC.